The entry that follows covers one T cell receptor beta chain sequence. Measured with immunoSEQ multiplex PCR; TCRdb has only the in-frame clones, and not every one. Of 80,000 to 100,000 clones listed, just under 95% are singletons. The germline gives CDR1 SGHTA, CDR2 FQGNSA. V was cut by 6 bases and J by 0 bases, with 8 bases left in between. The CDR3 has 13 amino acids. These data are taken from a study of control samples from healthy donors and cancer patients. Sequenced sample: blood. The clonotype was recovered from a human donor in good health. The donor label of this sample is uncertain. The chain carries TRBV7-2 and TRBJ1-2; D is uncertain. CDR3 DNA sequence: TGTGCCAGCAGTTCCGGTTCTAACTATGGCTACACCTTC. As protein: CASSSGSNYGYTF. Together with reference TRBV7-2 and TRBJ1-2, the CDR3 gives the full variable domain: GAGVSQSPSNKVTEKGKDVELRCDPISGHTALYWYRQSLGQGLEFLIYFQGNSAPDKSGLPSDRFSAERTGGSVSTLTIQRTQQEDSAVYLCASSSGSNYGYTFGSGTRLTVV.